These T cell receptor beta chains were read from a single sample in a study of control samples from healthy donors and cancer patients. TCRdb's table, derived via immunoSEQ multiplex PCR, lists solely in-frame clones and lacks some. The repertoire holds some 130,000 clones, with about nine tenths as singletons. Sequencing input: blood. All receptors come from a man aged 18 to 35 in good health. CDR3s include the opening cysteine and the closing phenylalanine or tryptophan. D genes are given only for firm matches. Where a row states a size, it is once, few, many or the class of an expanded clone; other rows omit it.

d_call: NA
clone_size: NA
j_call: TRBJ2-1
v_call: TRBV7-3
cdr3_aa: CASSLTGDNEQFF
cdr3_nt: TGTGCCAGCAGCTTAACAGGGGACAATGAGCAGTTCTTC

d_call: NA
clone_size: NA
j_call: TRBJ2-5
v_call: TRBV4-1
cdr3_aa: CASSPLRLGYQETQYF
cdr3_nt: TGCGCCAGCAGCCCCCTTAGACTAGGCTACCAAGAGACCCAGTACTTC

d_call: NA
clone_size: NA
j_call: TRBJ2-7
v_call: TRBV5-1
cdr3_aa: CASSLGTLTDEQYF
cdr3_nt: TGCGCCAGCAGCCTTGGGACATTAACGGACGAGCAGTACTTC

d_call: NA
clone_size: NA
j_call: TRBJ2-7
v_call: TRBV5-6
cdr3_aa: CASSLDRGSPYEQYF
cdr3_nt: TGTGCCAGCAGCTTGGACCGGGGGTCCCCCTACGAGCAGTACTTC

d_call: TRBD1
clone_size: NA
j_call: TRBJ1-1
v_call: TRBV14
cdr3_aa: CASSQNRGTAFF
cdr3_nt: TGTGCCAGCAGCCAGAACAGGGGGACGGCTTTCTTT

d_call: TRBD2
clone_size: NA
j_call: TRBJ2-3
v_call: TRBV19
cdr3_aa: CASSMGSGGRTDTQYF
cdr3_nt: TGTGCCAGTAGTATGGGTAGCGGGGGGCGCACAGATACGCAGTATTTT

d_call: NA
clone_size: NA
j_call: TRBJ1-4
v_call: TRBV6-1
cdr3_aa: CASSELGPDEKLFF
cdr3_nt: TGTGCCAGCAGTGAACTGGGACCGGATGAAAAACTGTTTTTT

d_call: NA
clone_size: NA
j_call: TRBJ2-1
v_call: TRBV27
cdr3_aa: CASSSTRDFSYNEQFF
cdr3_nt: TGTGCCAGCAGTTCTACGCGGGATTTCTCCTACAATGAGCAGTTCTTC

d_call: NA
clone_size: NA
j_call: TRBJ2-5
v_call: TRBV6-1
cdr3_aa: CASSEDSGYGETQYF
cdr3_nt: TGTGCCAGCAGTGAGGATTCGGGGTATGGGGAGACCCAGTACTTC

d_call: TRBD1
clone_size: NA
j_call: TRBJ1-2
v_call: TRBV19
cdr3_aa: CASSDRGANYGYTF
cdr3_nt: TGTGCCAGTAGTGACAGGGGAGCTAACTATGGCTACACCTTC

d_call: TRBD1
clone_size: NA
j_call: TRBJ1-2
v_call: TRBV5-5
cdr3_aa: CASSTGQGAFYGYTF
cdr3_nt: TGTGCCAGCAGCACAGGACAGGGGGCCTTCTATGGCTACACCTTC

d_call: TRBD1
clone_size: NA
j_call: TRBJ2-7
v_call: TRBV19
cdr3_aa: CASSPRDRLSYEQYF
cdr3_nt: TGTGCCAGTAGTCCCCGGGACAGGCTCTCCTACGAGCAGTACTTC

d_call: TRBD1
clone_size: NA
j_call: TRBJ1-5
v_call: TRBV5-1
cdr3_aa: CASRDREGQPQHF
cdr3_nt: TGCGCCAGCAGGGACAGGGAGGGACAGCCCCAGCATTTT

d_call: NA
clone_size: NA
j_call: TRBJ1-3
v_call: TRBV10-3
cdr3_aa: CATGRRDSGNTIYF
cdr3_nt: TGTGCCACCGGCCGACGGGACTCTGGAAACACCATATATTTT

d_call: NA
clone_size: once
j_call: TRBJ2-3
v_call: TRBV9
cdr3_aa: CASSAHRSSTDTQYF
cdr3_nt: TGTGCCAGCAGCGCCCACAGGAGTAGCACAGATACGCAGTATTTT

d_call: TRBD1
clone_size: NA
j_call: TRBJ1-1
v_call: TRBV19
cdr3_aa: CASSLAGTGAILNTEAFF
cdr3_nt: TGTGCCAGTAGTCTCGCCGGGACAGGGGCGATATTGAACACTGAAGCTTTCTTT

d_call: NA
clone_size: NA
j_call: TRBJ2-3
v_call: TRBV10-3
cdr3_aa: CAISESTRTDTQYF
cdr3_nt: TGTGCCATCAGTGAGTCCACCCGCACAGATACGCAGTATTTT

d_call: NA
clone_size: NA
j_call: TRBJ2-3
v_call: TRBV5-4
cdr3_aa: CASSSYSASTDTQYF
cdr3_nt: TGTGCCAGCAGCTCCTATTCCGCTAGCACAGATACGCAGTATTTT

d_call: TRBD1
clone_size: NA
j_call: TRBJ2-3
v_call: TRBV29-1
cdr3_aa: CSVTTGLDTQYF
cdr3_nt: TGCAGCGTTACGACAGGGCTAGATACGCAGTATTTT

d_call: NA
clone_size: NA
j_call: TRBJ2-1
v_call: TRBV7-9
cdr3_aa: CASSPKAAVHNEQFF
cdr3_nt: TGTGCCAGCAGCCCGAAAGCGGCGGTTCACAATGAGCAGTTCTTC

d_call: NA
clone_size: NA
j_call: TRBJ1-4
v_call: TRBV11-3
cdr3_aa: CASSRTRGEKLFF
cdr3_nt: TGTGCCAGCAGCCGGACGCGTGGGGAAAAACTGTTTTTT

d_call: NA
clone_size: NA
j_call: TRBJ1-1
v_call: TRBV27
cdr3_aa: CASIGFTEAFF
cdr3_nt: TGTGCCAGCATTGGGTTCACTGAAGCTTTCTTT

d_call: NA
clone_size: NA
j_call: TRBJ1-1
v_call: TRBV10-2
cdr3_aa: CASSEPGRNTEAFF
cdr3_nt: TGCGCCAGCAGTGAGCCGGGAAGAAACACTGAAGCTTTCTTT

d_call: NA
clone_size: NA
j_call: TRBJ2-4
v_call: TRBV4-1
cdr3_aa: CASSQVWVEAKNIQYF
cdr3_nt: TGCGCCAGCAGCCAAGTATGGGTAGAGGCCAAAAACATTCAGTACTTC

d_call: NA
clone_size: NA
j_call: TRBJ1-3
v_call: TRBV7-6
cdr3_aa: CASSLEGLSGNTIYF
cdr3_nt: TGTGCCAGCAGCTTAGAAGGGCTCTCTGGAAACACCATATATTTT

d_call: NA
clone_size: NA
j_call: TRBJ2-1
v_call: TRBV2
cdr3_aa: CASSEFEGYGNEQFF
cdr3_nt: TGTGCCAGCAGTGAATTTGAAGGGTACGGCAATGAGCAGTTCTTC

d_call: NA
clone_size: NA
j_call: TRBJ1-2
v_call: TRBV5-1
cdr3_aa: CASSLLIVGVGYGYTF
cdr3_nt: TGCGCCAGCAGCTTGTTGATCGTGGGCGTTGGCTATGGCTACACCTTC

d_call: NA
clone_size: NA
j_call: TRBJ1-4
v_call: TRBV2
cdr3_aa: CASSEAGQDGEKLFF
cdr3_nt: TGTGCCAGCAGTGAAGCGGGGCAGGATGGAGAAAAACTGTTTTTT